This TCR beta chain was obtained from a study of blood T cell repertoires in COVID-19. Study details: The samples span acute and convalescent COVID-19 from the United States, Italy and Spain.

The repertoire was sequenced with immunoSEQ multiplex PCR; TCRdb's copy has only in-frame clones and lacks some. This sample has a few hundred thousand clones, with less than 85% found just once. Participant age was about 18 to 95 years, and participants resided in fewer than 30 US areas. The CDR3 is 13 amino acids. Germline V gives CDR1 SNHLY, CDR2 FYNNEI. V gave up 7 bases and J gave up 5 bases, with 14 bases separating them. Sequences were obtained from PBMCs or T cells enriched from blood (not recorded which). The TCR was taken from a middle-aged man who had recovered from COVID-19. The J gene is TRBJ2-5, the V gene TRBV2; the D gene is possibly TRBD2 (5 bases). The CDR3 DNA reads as TGTGCCAGCACAGACGGGATGGGGGAGACCCAGTACTTC. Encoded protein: CASTDGMGETQYF.